The present T cell receptor beta chain was sequenced within a study of T cell responses to AZD1222 COVID-19 vaccine. Findings and limits, study-wide: CD4 TCRs associated with vaccination spanned spike, dominating at 160-218 and 743-854.

TCRdb keeps only in-frame clones here, not all; method: immunoSEQ multiplex PCR. The top ten clones hold roughly 31% of a sample with over 75,000 clones, around 91% of them seen once. As to this clone: Its antigen is unidentified.

Germline CDR1 and CDR2: WSHSY and SAAADI. Between the trimmed V and J ends, which lost 0 bases and 2 bases, there was a span of 8 bases. The CDR3 runs 16 residues. The sequence was obtained from an adult in good health. Sequenced material: peripheral blood, taken on day 0 of AZD1222 vaccination. V gene TRBV10-2 combines with J gene TRBJ1-6; the D is unclear. The CDR3 coding sequence is TGCGCCAGCAGTGAGTCAAGAGAGGCCTATAATTCACCCCTCCACTTT. Its protein is CASSESREAYNSPLHF.